One sample yielded the 4 T cell receptor beta chains listed below, sequenced in a study of blood T cell repertoires in COVID-19. Sequencing was performed with immunoSEQ multiplex PCR; in TCRdb, only in-frame clones are kept and a portion is missing. The profile shows over 90,000 clones, more than 85% of them singletons. Sequencing was carried out using peripheral blood. Receptors originate from a man aged 18 to 29 with acute or convalescent COVID-19.

This chain uses TRBV19 with TRBJ2-1, with a weak D call TRBD1 (8 bases). The germline V gene encodes CDR1 LNHDA and CDR2 SQIVND (reference sequence). The CDR3 runs to 17 residues. Trimming removed 6 bases from V and 7 bases from J, with 25 bases in between. CDR3 bases: TGTGCCAGTAGGGGAGGGACAGGCATTTACTTTAGGAATGAGCAGTTCTTC. It codes for CASRGGTGIYFRNEQFF.

The V call is TRBV6-2 or TRBV6-3, the J call TRBJ1-5; D is possibly TRBD1 (5 bases). CDR1 is MNHEY, CDR2 SVGEGT, per germline. This CDR3 region has 13 residues. With 2 bases removed from V and 6 bases from J, the gap between germline ends came to 8 bases. The CDR3 sequence is CASSYLQGQPQHF. The DNA for the CDR3 is TGTGCCAGCAGTTACCTCCAGGGTCAGCCCCAGCATTTT.

The chain employs TRBV3-1 (or the pseudogene TRBV3-2) and TRBJ2-3; possible D gene TRBD2, 6 bases. The CDR3 covers 18 residues. Trimming cost V 3 bases and J 6 bases, with 25 bases left between them. The germline V gene encodes CDR1 LGHDT and CDR2 YNNKEL (reference sequence). This CDR3 is CASSQTGLLSIRGDTQYF. CDR3 in DNA: TGTGCCAGCAGCCAGACGGGACTCCTCAGTATACGAGGGGATACGCAGTATTTT.

This chain links TRBV11-3 with TRBJ1-6; D not certain. This CDR3 is built from 15 residues. Germline V gene data show CDR1 as SGHNT and CDR2 as YENEEA. Trimming shortened V by 1 base and J by 11 bases, and 15 bases separated the two germline ends. The CDR3 DNA is TGTGCCAGCAGCTTAGGTGACCCGGAGAGCGCACCCCTCCACTTT. It codes for CASSLGDPESAPLHF.